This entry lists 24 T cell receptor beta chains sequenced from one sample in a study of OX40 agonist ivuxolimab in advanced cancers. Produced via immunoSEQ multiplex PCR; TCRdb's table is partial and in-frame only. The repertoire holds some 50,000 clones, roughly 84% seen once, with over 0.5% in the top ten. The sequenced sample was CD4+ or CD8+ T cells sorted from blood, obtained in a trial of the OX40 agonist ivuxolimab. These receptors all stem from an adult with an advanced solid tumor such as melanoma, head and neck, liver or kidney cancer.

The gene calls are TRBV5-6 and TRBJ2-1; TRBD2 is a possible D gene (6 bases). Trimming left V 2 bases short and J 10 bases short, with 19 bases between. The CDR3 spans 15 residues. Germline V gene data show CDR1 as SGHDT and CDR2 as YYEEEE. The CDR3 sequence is CASSFGGIYVREQFF. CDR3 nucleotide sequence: TGTGCCAGCAGCTTTGGGGGGATATATGTACGGGAGCAGTTCTTC.

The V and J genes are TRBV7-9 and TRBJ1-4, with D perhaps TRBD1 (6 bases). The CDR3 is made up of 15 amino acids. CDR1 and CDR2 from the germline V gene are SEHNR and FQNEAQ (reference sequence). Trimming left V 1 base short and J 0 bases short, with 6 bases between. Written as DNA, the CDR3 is TGTGCCAGCAGCTTAGGACAGGCAACTAATGAAAAACTGTTTTTT. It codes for CASSLGQATNEKLFF.

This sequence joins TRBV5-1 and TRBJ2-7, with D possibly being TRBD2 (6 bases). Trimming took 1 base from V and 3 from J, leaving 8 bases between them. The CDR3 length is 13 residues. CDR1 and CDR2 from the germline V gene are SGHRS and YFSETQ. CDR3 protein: CASSLRGNYEQYF. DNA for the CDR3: TGCGCCAGCAGCTTGCGCGGGAACTACGAGCAGTACTTC.

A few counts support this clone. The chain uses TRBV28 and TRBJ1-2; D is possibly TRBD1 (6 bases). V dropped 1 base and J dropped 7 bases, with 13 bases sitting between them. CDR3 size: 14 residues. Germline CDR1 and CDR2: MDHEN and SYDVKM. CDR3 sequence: CASSLLDGQPGYTF. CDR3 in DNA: TGTGCCAGCAGTTTATTAGATGGACAGCCTGGCTACACCTTC.

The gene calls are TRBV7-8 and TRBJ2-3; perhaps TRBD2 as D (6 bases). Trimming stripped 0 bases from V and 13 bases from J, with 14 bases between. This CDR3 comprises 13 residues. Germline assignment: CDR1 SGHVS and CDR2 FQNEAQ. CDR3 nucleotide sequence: TGTGCCAGCAGCTTAGCCACGGTCCCGGGGGAGTATTTT. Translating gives CASSLATVPGEYF.

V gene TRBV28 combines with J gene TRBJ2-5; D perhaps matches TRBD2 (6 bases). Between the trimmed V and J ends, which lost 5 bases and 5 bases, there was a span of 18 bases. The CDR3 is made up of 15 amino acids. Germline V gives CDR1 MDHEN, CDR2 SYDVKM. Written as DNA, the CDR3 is TGTGCCAGCAGTCTCCCCCGGGGCGCGGGGGAGACCCAGTACTTC. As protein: CASSLPRGAGETQYF.

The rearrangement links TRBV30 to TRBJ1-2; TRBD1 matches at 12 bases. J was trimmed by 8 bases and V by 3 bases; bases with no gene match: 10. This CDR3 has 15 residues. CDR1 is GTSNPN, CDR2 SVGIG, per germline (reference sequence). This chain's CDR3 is CAWRGTGGFSGGYTF. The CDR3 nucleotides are TGTGCCTGGAGGGGGACAGGGGGCTTCTCGGGAGGCTACACCTTC. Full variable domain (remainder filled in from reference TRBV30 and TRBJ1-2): SQTIHQWPATLVQPVGSPLSLECTVEGTSNPNLYWYRQAAGRGLQLLFYSVGIGQISSEVPQNLSASRPQDRQFILSSKKLLLSDSGFYLCAWRGTGGFSGGYTFGSGTRLTVV.

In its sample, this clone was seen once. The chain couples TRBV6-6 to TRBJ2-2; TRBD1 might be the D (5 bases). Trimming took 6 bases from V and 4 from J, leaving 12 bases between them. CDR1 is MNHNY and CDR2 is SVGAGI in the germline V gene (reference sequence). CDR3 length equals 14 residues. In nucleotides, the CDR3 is TGTGCCAGCAGGGCAGGGATAATCACCGGGGAGCTGTTTTTT. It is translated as CASRAGIITGELFF.

CDR3 sequence (DNA): TGTGCCAGCAGTTTCGCTAGCGGGAGGTTGAGGAATGAGCAGTTCTTC. This gives the protein CASSFASGRLRNEQFF. The V and J genes are TRBV2 and TRBJ2-1; 11 nucleotides match TRBD2. With 5 bases clipped from V and 7 bases from J, the junction kept 10 bases outside the gene matches. Per germline, CDR1 SNHLY and CDR2 FYNNEI. The CDR3 runs to 16 residues.

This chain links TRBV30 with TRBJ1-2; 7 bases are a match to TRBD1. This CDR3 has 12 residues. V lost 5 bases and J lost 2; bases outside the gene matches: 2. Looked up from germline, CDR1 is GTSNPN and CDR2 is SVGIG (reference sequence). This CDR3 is CAWDRENYGYTF. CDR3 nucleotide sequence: TGTGCCTGGGACAGGGAGAACTATGGCTACACCTTC.

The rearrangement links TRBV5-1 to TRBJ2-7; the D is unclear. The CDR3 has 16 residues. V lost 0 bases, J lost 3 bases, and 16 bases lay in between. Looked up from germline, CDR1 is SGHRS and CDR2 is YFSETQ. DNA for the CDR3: TGCGCCAGCAGCTTGGGACACAATGTGAGGAGCTACGAGCAGTACTTC. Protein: CASSLGHNVRSYEQYF.

The CDR3 spells CASSLLGQHQETQYF. CDR3 DNA: TGTGCCAGCAGTTTGCTGGGACAGCACCAAGAGACCCAGTACTTC. This chain links TRBV25-1 with TRBJ2-5, with 7 bases that match TRBD1. Germline CDR1 is MGHDK and CDR2 is SYGVNS. V gave up 5 bases and J gave up 0 bases; unmatched junction bases: 6. This CDR3 comprises 15 residues.

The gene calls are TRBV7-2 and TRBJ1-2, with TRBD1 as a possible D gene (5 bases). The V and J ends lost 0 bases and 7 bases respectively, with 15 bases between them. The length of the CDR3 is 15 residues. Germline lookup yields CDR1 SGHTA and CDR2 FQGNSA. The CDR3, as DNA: TGTGCCAGCAGCTTAGCCCTTCCAGGGAAGGGTGGCTACACCTTC. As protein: CASSLALPGKGGYTF.

The CDR3 sequence is CASSPNTEFSYEQYF. DNA of the CDR3: TGTGCCAGCAGCCCAAACACAGAATTCTCCTACGAGCAGTACTTC. The rearrangement links TRBV7-8 to TRBJ2-5; D ambiguous. TRBJ2-7 matches the DNA end more closely, so the J call is doubtful. Germline V gene lookup returns CDR1 SGHVS and CDR2 FQNEAQ. The CDR3 is 15 amino acids.

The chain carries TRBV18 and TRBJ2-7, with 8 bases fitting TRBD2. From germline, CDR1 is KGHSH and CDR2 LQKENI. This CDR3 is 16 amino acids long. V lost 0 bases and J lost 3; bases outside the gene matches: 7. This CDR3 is CASSPPGVAGHYEQYF. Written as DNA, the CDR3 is TGTGCCAGCTCACCACCGGGGGTAGCGGGGCACTACGAGCAGTACTTC. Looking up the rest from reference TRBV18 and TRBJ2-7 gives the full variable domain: NAGVMQNPRHLVRRRGQEARLRCSPMKGHSHVYWYRQLPEEGLKFMVYLQKENIIDESGMPKERFSAEFPKEGPSILRIQQVVRGDSAAYFCASSPPGVAGHYEQYFGPGTRLTVT.

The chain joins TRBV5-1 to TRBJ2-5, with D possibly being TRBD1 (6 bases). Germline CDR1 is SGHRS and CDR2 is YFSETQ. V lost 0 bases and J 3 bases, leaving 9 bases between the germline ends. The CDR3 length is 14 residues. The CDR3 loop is CASSLVGGEETQYF. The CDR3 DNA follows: TGCGCCAGCAGCTTGGTAGGGGGTGAAGAGACCCAGTACTTC. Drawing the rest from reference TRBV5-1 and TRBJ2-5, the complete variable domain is KAGVTQTPRYLIKTRGQQVTLSCSPISGHRSVSWYQQTPGQGLQFLFEYFSETQRNKGNFPGRFSGRQFSNSRSEMNVSTLELGDSALYLCASSLVGGEETQYFGPGTRLLVL.

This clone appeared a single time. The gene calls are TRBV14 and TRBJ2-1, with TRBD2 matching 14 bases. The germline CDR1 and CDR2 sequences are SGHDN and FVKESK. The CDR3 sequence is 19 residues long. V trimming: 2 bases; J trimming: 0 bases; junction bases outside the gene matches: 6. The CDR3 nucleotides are TGTGCCAGCAGCCAACCGGGACTAGCGGGGGTGAGCTCCTACAATGAGCAGTTCTTC. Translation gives CASSQPGLAGVSSYNEQFF.

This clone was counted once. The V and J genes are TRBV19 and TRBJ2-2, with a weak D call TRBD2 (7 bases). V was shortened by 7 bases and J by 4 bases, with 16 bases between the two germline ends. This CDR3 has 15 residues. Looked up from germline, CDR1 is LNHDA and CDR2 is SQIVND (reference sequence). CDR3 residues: CASTRGGGVTGELFF. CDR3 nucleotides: TGTGCCAGTACGCGGGGAGGGGGAGTCACCGGGGAGCTGTTTTTT. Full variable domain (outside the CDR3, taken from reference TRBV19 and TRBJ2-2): DGGITQSPKYLFRKEGQNVTLSCEQNLNHDAMYWYRQDPGQGLRLIYYSQIVNDFQKGDIAEGYSVSREKKESFPLTVTSAQKNPTAFYLCASTRGGGVTGELFFGEGSRLTVL.

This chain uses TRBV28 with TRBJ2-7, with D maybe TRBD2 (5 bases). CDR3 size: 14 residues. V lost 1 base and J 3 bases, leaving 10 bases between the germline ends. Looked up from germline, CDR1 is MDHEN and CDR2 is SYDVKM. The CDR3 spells CASSLLGDLYEQYF. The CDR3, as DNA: TGTGCCAGCAGTTTATTGGGAGATCTCTACGAGCAGTACTTC.

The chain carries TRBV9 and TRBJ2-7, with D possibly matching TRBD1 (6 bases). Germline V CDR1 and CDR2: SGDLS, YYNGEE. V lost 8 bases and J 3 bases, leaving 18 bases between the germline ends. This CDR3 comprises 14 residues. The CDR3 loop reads CASSPSGTNYEQYF. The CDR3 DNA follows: TGTGCCAGTTCCCCTTCCGGGACAAACTACGAGCAGTACTTC. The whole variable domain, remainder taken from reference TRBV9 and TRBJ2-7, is DSGVTQTPKHLITATGQRVTLRCSPRSGDLSVYWYQQSLDQGLQFLIQYYNGEERAKGNILERFSAQQFPDLHSELNLSSLELGDSALYFCASSPSGTNYEQYFGPGTRLTVT.

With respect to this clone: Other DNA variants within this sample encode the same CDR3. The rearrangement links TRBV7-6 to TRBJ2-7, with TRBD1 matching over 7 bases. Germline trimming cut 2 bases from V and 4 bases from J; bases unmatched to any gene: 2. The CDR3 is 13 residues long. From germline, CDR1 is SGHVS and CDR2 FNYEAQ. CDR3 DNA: TGTGCCAGCAGCTTAAGGGGGCCTTACGAGCAGTACTTC. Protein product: CASSLRGPYEQYF.

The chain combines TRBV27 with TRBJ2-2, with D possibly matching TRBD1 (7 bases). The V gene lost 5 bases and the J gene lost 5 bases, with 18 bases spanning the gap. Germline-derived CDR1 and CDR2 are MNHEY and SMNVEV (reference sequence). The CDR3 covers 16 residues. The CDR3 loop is CASSTLEGAWTGELFF. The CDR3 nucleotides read TGTGCCAGCAGTACGCTGGAGGGGGCCTGGACCGGGGAGCTGTTTTTT.

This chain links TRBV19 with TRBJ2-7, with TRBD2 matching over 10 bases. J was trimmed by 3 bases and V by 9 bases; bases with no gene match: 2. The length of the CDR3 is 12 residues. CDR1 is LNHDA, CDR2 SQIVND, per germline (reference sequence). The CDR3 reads CARSSGSYEQYF. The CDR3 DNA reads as TGTGCCAGGTCTAGCGGGAGCTACGAGCAGTACTTC.

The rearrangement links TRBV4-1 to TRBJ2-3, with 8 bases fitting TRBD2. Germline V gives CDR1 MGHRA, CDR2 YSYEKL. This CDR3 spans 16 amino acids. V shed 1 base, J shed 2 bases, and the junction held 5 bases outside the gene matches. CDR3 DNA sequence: TGCGCCAGCAGCCAAGTATTCGGGGGGGTCACAGATACGCAGTATTTT. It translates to CASSQVFGGVTDTQYF.